A selection of T cell receptor beta chains follows, all from one sample in a study of T-cell memory formation after mild COVID-19. TCRdb ran MiXCR on the 5' RACE reads and lists one entry per CDR3 protein. The sample has more than 150,000 distinct CDR3 sequences, under 14% seen once. The sequenced material came from PBMCs or a T cell subset sorted from them (not recorded which). These receptors were obtained from a man aged 18-30 years who had mild COVID-19 (a few samples of this study predate the infection). Cell type and time point are not known. Both conserved end residues are part of each CDR3. The order of the fields is J gene, D gene, V gene, clone size, CDR3 DNA, CDR3 protein. A D gene is named only where the DNA matches it firmly. The listing skips clone size in some rows; elsewhere it reads once, few, many or a size class.

j_call: TRBJ2-3
d_call: -
v_call: TRBV5-1
clone_size: -
cdr3_nt: TGCGCCAGCAGCGCTCTTGCCTTTTCTAGCACAGATACGCAGTATTTT
cdr3_aa: CASSALAFSSTDTQYF

j_call: TRBJ2-6
d_call: -
v_call: TRBV29-1
clone_size: -
cdr3_nt: TGCAGCGTCGCAGGGGCTGGGGCCAACGTCCTGACTTTC
cdr3_aa: CSVAGAGANVLTF

j_call: TRBJ2-3
d_call: TRBD2
v_call: TRBV5-8
clone_size: many
cdr3_nt: TGTGCCAGCAGATGGACTAGCGGGGGACATCCCTTTAGCACAGATACGCAGTATTTT
cdr3_aa: CASRWTSGGHPFSTDTQYF

j_call: TRBJ1-1
d_call: -
v_call: TRBV7-8
clone_size: -
cdr3_nt: TGTGCCAGCAGCTTTAGGGGCGAGAACACTGAAGCTTTCTTT
cdr3_aa: CASSFRGENTEAFF

j_call: TRBJ1-2
d_call: -
v_call: TRBV20-1
clone_size: -
cdr3_nt: TGCAGTGCCGGGGCCGGGGCTTCGGGCTACACCTTC
cdr3_aa: CSAGAGASGYTF

j_call: TRBJ1-5
d_call: -
v_call: TRBV29-1
clone_size: many
cdr3_nt: TGCAGCGTCATGACAGGAGGCAATCAGCCCCAGCATTTT
cdr3_aa: CSVMTGGNQPQHF

j_call: TRBJ2-2
d_call: TRBD2
v_call: TRBV7-2
clone_size: -
cdr3_nt: TGTGCCAGCAGCTTACGGTTCGGGGGGGTTCGCACCGGGGAGCTGTTTTTT
cdr3_aa: CASSLRFGGVRTGELFF

j_call: TRBJ1-4
d_call: TRBD1
v_call: TRBV28
clone_size: many
cdr3_nt: TGTGCCAGCAGCAACAGGGGGGTAAATGAAAAACTGTTTTTT
cdr3_aa: CASSNRGVNEKLFF

j_call: TRBJ2-2
d_call: TRBD1
v_call: TRBV6-2/TRBV6-3
clone_size: -
cdr3_nt: TGTGCCAGCAGTTACAGGGGACAGAGCACCGGGGAGCTGTTTTTT
cdr3_aa: CASSYRGQSTGELFF

j_call: TRBJ2-1
d_call: TRBD1
v_call: TRBV5-1
clone_size: many
cdr3_nt: TGCGCCAGCAGCTTGCCGGGACAGACTAACAATGAGCAGTTCTTC
cdr3_aa: CASSLPGQTNNEQFF

j_call: TRBJ2-3
d_call: TRBD2
v_call: TRBV10-3
clone_size: many
cdr3_nt: TGTGCCATCAGCCCTCTAGCGGGGGGCACAGATACGCAGTATTTT
cdr3_aa: CAISPLAGGTDTQYF

j_call: TRBJ2-1
d_call: TRBD2
v_call: TRBV3-1
clone_size: -
cdr3_nt: TGTGCCAGCAGTCGAGCGGGGTATGAGCAGTTCTTC
cdr3_aa: CASSRAGYEQFF

j_call: TRBJ1-1
d_call: -
v_call: TRBV7-3
clone_size: -
cdr3_nt: TGTGCCAGCAGCTTGAACAGGGAAGGTGAAGCTTTCTTT
cdr3_aa: CASSLNREGEAFF

j_call: TRBJ2-3
d_call: -
v_call: TRBV11-2
clone_size: few
cdr3_nt: TGTGCCAGCAGCAAATTTGGGGATACGCAGTATTTT
cdr3_aa: CASSKFGDTQYF

j_call: TRBJ1-5
d_call: -
v_call: TRBV12-3/TRBV12-4
clone_size: many
cdr3_nt: TGTGCCAGCAGCCCGAGTCCCGATCAGCCCCAGCATTTT
cdr3_aa: CASSPSPDQPQHF

j_call: TRBJ1-5
d_call: TRBD1
v_call: TRBV12-3/TRBV12-4
clone_size: -
cdr3_nt: TGTGCCAGCACCAGGGACAGAACAAATCAGCCCCAGCATTTT
cdr3_aa: CASTRDRTNQPQHF

j_call: TRBJ2-1
d_call: -
v_call: TRBV24-1
clone_size: -
cdr3_nt: TGTGCCACCAGTGGATTCCAAGGGGCCGCATACAATGAGCAGTTCTTC
cdr3_aa: CATSGFQGAAYNEQFF